This T cell receptor beta chain was captured by sequencing in a study of T cell changes during pregnancy in multiple sclerosis. This CDR3 region has 15 residues. Unmatched junction bases numbered 3, after V lost 2 bases and J lost 5 bases. Per germline, CDR1 KGHSH and CDR2 LQKENI. TCRdb's copy holds only in-frame clones and misses some; the assay was immunoSEQ multiplex PCR. The sample includes tens of thousands of clones, over 85% of them seen just once. The V gene is TRBV18, the J gene TRBJ2-1; TRBD2 aligns across 10 bases. Sequencing used peripheral blood, obtained after pregnancy. The source of this sequence is a female donor in good health, enrolled as a control in a pregnancy study. This chain's CDR3 is CASSPTTSGDNEQFF. In DNA form, the CDR3 reads TGTGCCAGCTCACCAACCACTAGCGGGGACAATGAGCAGTTCTTC.